The table lists the clone carrying this TCR beta chain with a few counts. The antigen remains undetermined. Germline CDR1 ENHRY, CDR2 SYGVKD. The CDR3 length is 15 residues. V was clipped by 2 bases and J by 7 bases, with 12 bases between them. This entry is derived from a study of cytomegalovirus exposure and HLA in healthy donors. Amplification used 60 Vbeta primers and 13 Jbeta primers. Generated by immunoSEQ multiplex PCR, the TCRdb table keeps only in-frame clones and is missing some. Seen here are over 100,000 clones, 76% observed once, and the top ten hold more than 6%. Broader study findings: A later analysis reported that several of the most significant clusters appeared to be linked to common viral pathogens, among them Epstein-Barr virus. Productive rates of about 90% or about 30% were seen for most TCR beta V segments in an earlier analysis. The authors assumed roughly uniform sequencing depth across donors for presence/absence analyses.

The sample was PBMCs. This sequence joins TRBV10-3 and TRBJ1-6; maybe TRBD1 (5 bases). This sequence was found in a woman aged 50 to 60 in good health and CMV-seropositive. The CDR3 nucleotides read TGTGCCATCAGTGAGCCCCGGACACCAAATTCACCCCTCCACTTT. Translating it yields CAISEPRTPNSPLHF.